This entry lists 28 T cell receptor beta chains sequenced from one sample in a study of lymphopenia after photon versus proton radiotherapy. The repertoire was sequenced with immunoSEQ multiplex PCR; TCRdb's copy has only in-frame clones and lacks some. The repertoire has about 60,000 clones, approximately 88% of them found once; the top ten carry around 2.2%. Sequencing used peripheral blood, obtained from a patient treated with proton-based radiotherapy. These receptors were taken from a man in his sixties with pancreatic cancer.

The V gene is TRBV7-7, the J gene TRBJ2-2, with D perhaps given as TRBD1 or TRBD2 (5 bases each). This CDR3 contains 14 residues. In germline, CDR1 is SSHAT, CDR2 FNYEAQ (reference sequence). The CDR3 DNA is TGTGCTAGCTCCCACGGGACCTCCGCGCAGGAGCTGTTTTTT. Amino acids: CASSHGTSAQELFF.

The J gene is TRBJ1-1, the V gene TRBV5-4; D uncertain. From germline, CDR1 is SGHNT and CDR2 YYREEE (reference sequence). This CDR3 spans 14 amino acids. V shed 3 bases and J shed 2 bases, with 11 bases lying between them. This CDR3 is CASSSQRVNTEAFF. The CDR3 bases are TGTGCCAGCAGCTCCCAGAGGGTTAACACTGAAGCTTTCTTT.

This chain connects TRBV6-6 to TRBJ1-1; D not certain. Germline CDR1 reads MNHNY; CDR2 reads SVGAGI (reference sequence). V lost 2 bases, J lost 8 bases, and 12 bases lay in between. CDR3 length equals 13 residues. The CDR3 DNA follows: TGTGCCAGCAGTTACCCGGACGCCCCCGAAGCTTTCTTT. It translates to CASSYPDAPEAFF.

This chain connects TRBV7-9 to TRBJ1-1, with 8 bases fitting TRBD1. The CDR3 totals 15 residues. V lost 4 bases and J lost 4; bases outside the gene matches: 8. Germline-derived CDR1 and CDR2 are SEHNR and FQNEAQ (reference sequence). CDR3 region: CASSSGSTGGTEAFF. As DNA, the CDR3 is TGTGCCAGCAGCTCCGGGTCCACAGGGGGCACTGAAGCTTTCTTT.

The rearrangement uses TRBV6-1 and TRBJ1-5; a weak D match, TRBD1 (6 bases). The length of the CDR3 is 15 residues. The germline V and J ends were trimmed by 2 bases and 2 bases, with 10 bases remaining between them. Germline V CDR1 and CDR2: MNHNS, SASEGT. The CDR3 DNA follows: TGTGCCAGCAGTGAAACGGACAGCCGCAATCAGCCCCAGCATTTT. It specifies CASSETDSRNQPQHF.

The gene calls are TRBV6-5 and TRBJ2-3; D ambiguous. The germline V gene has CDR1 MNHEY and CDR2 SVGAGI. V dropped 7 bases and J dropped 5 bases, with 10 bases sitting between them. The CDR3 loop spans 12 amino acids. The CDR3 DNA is TGTGCCAGCAAGGCGGACGGAGATACGCAGTATTTT. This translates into CASKADGDTQYF.

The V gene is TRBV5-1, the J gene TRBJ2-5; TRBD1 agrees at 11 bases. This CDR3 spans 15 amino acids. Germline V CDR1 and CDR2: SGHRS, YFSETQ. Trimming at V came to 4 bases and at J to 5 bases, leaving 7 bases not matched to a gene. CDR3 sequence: CASSQGTGGLETQYF. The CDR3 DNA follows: TGCGCCAGCAGCCAGGGGACAGGGGGGCTTGAGACCCAGTACTTC.

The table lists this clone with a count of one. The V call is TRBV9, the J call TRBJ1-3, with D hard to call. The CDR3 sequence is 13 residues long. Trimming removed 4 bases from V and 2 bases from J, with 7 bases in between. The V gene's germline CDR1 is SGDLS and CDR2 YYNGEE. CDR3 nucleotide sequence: TGTGCCAGCAGCAGCAGTACTGGAAACACCATATATTTT. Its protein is CASSSSTGNTIYF.

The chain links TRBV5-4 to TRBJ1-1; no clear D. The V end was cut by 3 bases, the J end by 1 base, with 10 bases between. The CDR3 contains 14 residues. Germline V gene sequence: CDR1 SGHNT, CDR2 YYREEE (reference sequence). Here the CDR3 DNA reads TGTGCCAGCAGCTCGAAAGGGCCGAACACTGAAGCTTTCTTT. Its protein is CASSSKGPNTEAFF.

CDR3 sequence reads: CASSLGQRNTGELFF. Written as DNA, the CDR3 is TGCGCCAGCAGCCTGGGACAGAGGAACACCGGGGAGCTGTTTTTT. This chain connects TRBV5-1 to TRBJ2-2; the match to TRBD1 covers 7 bases. Germline trimming cut 4 bases from V and 1 base from J; bases unmatched to any gene: 4. The CDR3 has 15 amino acids. The germline V gene has CDR1 SGHRS and CDR2 YFSETQ.

The CDR3: CASSFLAPNTEAFF. Here the CDR3 DNA reads TGTGCCAGCAGTTTTCTCGCCCCGAACACTGAAGCTTTCTTT. The rearrangement uses TRBV28 and TRBJ1-1, with D hard to call. CDR3 length: 14 residues. V lost 3 bases and J 1 base, leaving 9 bases between the germline ends. Germline V gives CDR1 MDHEN, CDR2 SYDVKM.

The CDR3, as DNA: TGTGCCAGCAGCCCGCCTGACAGGTTCCTCGAGCAGTACTTC. This encodes CASSPPDRFLEQYF. The genes are TRBV28 and TRBJ2-7; a weak D match, TRBD1 (6 bases). This CDR3 contains 14 residues. CDR1 MDHEN and CDR2 SYDVKM come from the germline V gene. The V end was cut by 6 bases, the J end by 6 bases, with 18 bases between.

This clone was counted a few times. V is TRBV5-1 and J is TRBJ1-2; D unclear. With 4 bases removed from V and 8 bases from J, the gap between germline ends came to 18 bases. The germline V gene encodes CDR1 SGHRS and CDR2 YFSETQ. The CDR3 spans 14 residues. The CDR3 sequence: CASSAEGSLEGYTF. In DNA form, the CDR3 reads TGCGCCAGCAGCGCCGAAGGCAGTTTAGAGGGCTACACCTTC.

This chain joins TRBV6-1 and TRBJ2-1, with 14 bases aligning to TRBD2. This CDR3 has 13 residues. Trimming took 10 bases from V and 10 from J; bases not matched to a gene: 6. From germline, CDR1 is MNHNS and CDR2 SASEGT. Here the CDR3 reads CATRLAGGGEQFF. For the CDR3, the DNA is TGTGCCACCAGACTAGCGGGAGGGGGGGAGCAGTTCTTC.

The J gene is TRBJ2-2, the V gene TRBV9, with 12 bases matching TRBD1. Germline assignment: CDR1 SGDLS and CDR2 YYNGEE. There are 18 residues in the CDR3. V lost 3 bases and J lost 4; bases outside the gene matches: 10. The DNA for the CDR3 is TGTGCCAGCAGCGCACCCCCGGGACAGGGGGCCGGCACCGGGGAGCTGTTTTTT. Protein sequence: CASSAPPGQGAGTGELFF. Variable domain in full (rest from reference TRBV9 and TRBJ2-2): DSGVTQTPKHLITATGQRVTLRCSPRSGDLSVYWYQQSLDQGLQFLIQYYNGEERAKGNILERFSAQQFPDLHSELNLSSLELGDSALYFCASSAPPGQGAGTGELFFGEGSRLTVL.

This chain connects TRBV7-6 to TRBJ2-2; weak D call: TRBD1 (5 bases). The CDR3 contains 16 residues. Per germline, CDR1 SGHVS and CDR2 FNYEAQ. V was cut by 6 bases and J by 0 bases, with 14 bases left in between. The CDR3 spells CASRQQTATNTGELFF. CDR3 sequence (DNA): TGTGCCAGCAGACAACAGACAGCTACGAACACCGGGGAGCTGTTTTTT.

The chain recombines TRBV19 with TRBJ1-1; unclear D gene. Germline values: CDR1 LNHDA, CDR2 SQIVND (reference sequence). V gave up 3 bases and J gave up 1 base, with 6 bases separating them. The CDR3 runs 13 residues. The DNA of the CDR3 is TGTGCCAGTAGTATTCAGAAGAACACTGAAGCTTTCTTT. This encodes CASSIQKNTEAFF.

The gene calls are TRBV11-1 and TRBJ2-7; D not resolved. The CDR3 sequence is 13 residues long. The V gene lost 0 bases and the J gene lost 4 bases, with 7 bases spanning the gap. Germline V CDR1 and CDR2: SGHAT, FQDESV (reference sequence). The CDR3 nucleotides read TGTGCCAGCAGCTTAGCGCCAGCGTACGAGCAGTACTTC. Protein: CASSLAPAYEQYF.

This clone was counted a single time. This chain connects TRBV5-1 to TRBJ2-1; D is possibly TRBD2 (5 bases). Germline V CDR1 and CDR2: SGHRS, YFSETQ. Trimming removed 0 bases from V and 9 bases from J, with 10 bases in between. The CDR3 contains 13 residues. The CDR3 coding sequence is TGCGCCAGCAGCTTGGCCAGAGGAGGTGAGCAGTTCTTC. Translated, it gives CASSLARGGEQFF. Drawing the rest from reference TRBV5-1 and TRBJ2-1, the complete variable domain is KAGVTQTPRYLIKTRGQQVTLSCSPISGHRSVSWYQQTPGQGLQFLFEYFSETQRNKGNFPGRFSGRQFSNSRSEMNVSTLELGDSALYLCASSLARGGEQFFGPGTRLTVL.

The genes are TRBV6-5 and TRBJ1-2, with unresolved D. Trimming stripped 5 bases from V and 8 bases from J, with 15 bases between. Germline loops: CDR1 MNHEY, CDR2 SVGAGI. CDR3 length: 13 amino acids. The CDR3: CASSPMRAIGYTF. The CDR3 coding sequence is TGTGCCAGCAGTCCCATGAGGGCCATCGGCTACACCTTC.

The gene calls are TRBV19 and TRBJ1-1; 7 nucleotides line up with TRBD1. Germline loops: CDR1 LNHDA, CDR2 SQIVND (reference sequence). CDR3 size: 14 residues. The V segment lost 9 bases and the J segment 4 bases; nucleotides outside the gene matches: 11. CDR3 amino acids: CASLNRQGGTEAFF. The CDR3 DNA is TGTGCCAGCCTGAATCGACAGGGAGGCACTGAAGCTTTCTTT.

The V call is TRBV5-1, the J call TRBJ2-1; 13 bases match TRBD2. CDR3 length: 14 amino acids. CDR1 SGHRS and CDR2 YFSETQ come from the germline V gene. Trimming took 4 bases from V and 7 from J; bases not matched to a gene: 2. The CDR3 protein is CASSKLAGGNEQFF. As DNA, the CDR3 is TGCGCCAGCAGCAAACTAGCGGGAGGGAATGAGCAGTTCTTC. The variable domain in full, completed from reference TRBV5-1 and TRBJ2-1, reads KAGVTQTPRYLIKTRGQQVTLSCSPISGHRSVSWYQQTPGQGLQFLFEYFSETQRNKGNFPGRFSGRQFSNSRSEMNVSTLELGDSALYLCASSKLAGGNEQFFGPGTRLTVL.

CDR3 nucleotide sequence: TGCGCCAGCAGCTTTCGGACTGGTTCCTACGAGCAGTACTTC. Residues: CASSFRTGSYEQYF. J is TRBJ2-7 and V is TRBV4-1, with D possibly being TRBD2 (5 bases). Germline V gene sequence: CDR1 MGHRA, CDR2 YSYEKL. Trimming left V 5 bases short and J 1 base short, with 12 bases between. The CDR3 is 14 amino acids.

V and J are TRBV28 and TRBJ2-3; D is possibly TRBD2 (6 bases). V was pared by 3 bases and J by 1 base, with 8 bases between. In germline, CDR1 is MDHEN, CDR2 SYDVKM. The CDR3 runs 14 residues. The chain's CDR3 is CASSFIAGTDTQYF. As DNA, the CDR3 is TGTGCCAGCAGTTTCATAGCGGGCACAGATACGCAGTATTTT.

The CDR3 DNA reads TGTGCCAGCAGTTACATTATATGGGGGCCTGCAGATACGCAGTATTTT. Protein sequence: CASSYIIWGPADTQYF. This chain connects TRBV28 to TRBJ2-3; possibly TRBD1 for D (6 bases). This CDR3 has 16 amino acids. Per germline, CDR1 MDHEN and CDR2 SYDVKM. Trimming took 4 bases from V and 4 from J, leaving 18 bases between them. Filled out from reference TRBV28 and TRBJ2-3, the complete variable domain reads DVKVTQSSRYLVKRTGEKVFLECVQDMDHENMFWYRQDPGLGLRLIYFSYDVKMKEKGDIPEGYSVSREKKERFSLILESASTNQTSMYLCASSYIIWGPADTQYFGPGTRLTVL.

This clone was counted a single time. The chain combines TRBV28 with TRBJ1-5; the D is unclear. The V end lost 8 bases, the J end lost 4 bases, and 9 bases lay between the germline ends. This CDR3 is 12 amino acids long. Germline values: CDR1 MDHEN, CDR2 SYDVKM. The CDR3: CASGPVNQPQHF. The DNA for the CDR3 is TGTGCCAGCGGGCCAGTGAATCAGCCCCAGCATTTT.

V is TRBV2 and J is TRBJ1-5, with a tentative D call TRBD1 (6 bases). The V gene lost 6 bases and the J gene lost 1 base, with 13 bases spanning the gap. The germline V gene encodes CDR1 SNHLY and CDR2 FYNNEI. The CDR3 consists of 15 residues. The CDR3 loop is CASRTQGFSNQPQHF. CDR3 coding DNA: TGTGCCAGCAGGACACAGGGTTTCAGCAATCAGCCCCAGCATTTT. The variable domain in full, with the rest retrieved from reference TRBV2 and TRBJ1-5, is EPEVTQTPSHQVTQMGQEVILRCVPISNHLYFYWYRQILGQKVEFLVSFYNNEISEKSEIFDDQFSVERPDGSNFTLKIRSTKLEDSAMYFCASRTQGFSNQPQHFGDGTRLSIL.

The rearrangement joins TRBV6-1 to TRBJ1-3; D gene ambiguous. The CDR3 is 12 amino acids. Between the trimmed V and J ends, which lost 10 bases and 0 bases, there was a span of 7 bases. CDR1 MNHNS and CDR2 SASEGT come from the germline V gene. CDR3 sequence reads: CAIDVSGNTIYF. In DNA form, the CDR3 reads TGTGCCATCGACGTCTCTGGAAACACCATATATTTT.